This TCR beta chain was observed in a study of radiotherapy plus CTLA-4 blockade in lung cancer. Study-wide points: Following radiotherapy plus ipilimumab, tumor-derived TCR clones expanded in the blood.

Germline V lookup: CDR1 SGHRS, CDR2 YFSETQ. V lost 0 bases and J lost 2; bases outside the gene matches: 1. This CDR3 has 15 amino acids. Produced via immunoSEQ multiplex PCR; TCRdb's table is partial and in-frame only. The profile shows some 43,000 clones, more than 75% of them singletons. This clone was recorded a few times. Its antigen is not known. This TCR was sampled from a human donor with non-small cell lung cancer who had stable disease on radiotherapy plus ipilimumab. Sequenced material: peripheral blood, taken from a patient treated with radiotherapy plus ipilimumab. J is TRBJ2-5 and V is TRBV5-1; 10 bases line up with TRBD1. CDR3 nucleotide sequence: TGCGCCAGCAGCTTGGGGACAGGGGGTCAAGAGACCCAGTACTTC. Translating it yields CASSLGTGGQETQYF.